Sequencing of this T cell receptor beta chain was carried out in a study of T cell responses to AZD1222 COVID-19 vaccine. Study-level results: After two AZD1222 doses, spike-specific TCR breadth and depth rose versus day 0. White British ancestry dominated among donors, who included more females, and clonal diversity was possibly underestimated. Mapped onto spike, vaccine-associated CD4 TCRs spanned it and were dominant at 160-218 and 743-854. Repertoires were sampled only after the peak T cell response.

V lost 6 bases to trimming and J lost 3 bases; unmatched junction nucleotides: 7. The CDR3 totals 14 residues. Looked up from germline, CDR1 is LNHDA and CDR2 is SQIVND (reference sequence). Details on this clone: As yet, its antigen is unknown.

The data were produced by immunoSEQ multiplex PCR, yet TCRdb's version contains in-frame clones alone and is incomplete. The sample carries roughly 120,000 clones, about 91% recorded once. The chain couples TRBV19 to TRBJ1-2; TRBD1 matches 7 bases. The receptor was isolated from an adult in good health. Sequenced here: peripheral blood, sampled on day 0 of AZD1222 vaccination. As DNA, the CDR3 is TGTGCCAGTAGGGCGGGCGACAGGGACTATGGCTACACCTTC. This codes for CASRAGDRDYGYTF. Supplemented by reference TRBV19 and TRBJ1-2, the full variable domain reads DGGITQSPKYLFRKEGQNVTLSCEQNLNHDAMYWYRQDPGQGLRLIYYSQIVNDFQKGDIAEGYSVSREKKESFPLTVTSAQKNPTAFYLCASRAGDRDYGYTFGSGTRLTVV.